The present entry profiles one TCR beta chain with its context. Antigen specificity is unknown. Clones were sequenced by immunoSEQ multiplex PCR, and TCRdb holds only the in-frame ones, with some missing. There are about 2.5 million clones in the sample; around 93% occur only once, and 0.37% lies in the top ten. This entry belongs to a study of shared clonotypes between healthy human individuals. The CDR3 sequence is 19 residues long. After removal of 4 bases from V and 1 base from J, the junction contained 12 bases not matched to a gene. Germline V CDR1 and CDR2: MGHRA, YSYEKL. All of the donors resided in Nashville, Tennessee, and each was a Caucasian adult. Naive CD45RA+ and memory CD45RA-negative subsets were split from CD4+ cells. Study results and caveats: Around 4.9% of naive CD4 clonotypes were shared across a few donors. Naive subsets tended to show greater estimated richness than memory subsets.

The receptor was derived from a man between 18 and 35 years old in good health. Some clones in this sample may be carry-over from other donors' samples. The material sequenced was naive CD4+ T cells from PBMCs. Described subset: CD45RA+ positively selected. The chain couples TRBV4-1 to TRBJ2-1, with 11 bases fitting TRBD2. The CDR3: CASSPLLAGAMFSYNEQFF. The CDR3 nucleotides are TGCGCCAGCAGCCCCCTACTAGCGGGAGCCATGTTTTCCTACAATGAGCAGTTCTTC.